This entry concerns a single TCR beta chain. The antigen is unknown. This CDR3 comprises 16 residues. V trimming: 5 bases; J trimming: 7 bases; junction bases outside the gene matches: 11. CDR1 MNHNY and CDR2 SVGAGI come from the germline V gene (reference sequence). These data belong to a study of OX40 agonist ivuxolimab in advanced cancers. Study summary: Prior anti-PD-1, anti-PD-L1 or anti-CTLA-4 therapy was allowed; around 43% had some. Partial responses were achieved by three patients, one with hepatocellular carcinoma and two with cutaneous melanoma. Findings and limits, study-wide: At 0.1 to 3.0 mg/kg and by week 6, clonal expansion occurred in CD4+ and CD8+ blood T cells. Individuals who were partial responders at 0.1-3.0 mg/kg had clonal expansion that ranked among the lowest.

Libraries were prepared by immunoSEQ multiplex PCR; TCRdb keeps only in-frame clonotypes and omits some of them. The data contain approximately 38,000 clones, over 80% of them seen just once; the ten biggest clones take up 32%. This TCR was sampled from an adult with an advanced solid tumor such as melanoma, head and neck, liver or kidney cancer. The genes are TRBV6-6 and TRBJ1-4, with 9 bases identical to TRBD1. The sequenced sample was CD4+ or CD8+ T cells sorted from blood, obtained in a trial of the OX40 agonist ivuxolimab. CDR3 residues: CASSPNRGRLSEKLFF. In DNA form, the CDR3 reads TGTGCCAGCAGTCCAAACAGGGGGCGTTTGAGTGAAAAACTGTTTTTT.